The source of this TCR beta chain is a study of T cells after yellow fever vaccination. A few counts support this clonotype. Germline V lookup: CDR1 MNHNS, CDR2 SASEGT. The CDR3 is 14 amino acids. The ends were cut back, 10 bases at V and 9 bases at J, with 19 bases in the middle. MiXCR, applied by TCRdb to the 5' RACE reads, yields one record per CDR3 protein. The sample consists of some 220,000 distinct CDR3 sequences, roughly 3% of them appearing once. The clonotype was recovered from a man between 18 and 29 years old who received the YFV17D yellow fever vaccine. The V gene is TRBV6-1, the J gene TRBJ1-6; D uncertain. This material consisted of CD4+ T cells sorted from PBMCs, taken 10 days after the yellow fever booster vaccination. The CDR3 bases are TGTGCCACCGTCTCGGGGATGGGAGTTTCACCCCTCCACTTT. Translation gives CATVSGMGVSPLHF.